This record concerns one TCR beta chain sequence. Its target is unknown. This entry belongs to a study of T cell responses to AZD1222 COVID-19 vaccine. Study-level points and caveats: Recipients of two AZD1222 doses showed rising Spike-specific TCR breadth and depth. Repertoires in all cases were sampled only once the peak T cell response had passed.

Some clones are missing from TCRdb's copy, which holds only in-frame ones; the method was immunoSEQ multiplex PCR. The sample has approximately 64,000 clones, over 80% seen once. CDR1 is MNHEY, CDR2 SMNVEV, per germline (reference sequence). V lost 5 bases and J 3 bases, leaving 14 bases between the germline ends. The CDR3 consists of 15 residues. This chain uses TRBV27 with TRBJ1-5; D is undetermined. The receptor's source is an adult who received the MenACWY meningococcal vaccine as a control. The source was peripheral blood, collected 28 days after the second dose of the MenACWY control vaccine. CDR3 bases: TGTGCCAGCAGTCCCCTTGAAGGAACCAATCAGCCCCAGCATTTT. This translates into CASSPLEGTNQPQHF.